This T cell receptor beta chain was sequenced for a study of blood T cell repertoires in COVID-19. Study background: PBMCs, B-cell-depleted T cells, or T cells were the source of the cDNA or gDNA that made up the material.

Only in-frame clones appear in the TCRdb table, and some are missing; sequencing was by immunoSEQ multiplex PCR. Altogether roughly 230,000 clones are present, approximately 80% being singletons, with the ten largest covering around 25%. The V and J ends lost 8 bases and 0 bases, in that order; junction bases with no gene match: 3. The germline gives CDR1 GTSNPN, CDR2 SVGIG (reference sequence). This CDR3 spans 14 amino acids. Sequencing was performed on peripheral blood. The V gene is TRBV30, the J gene TRBJ2-1; 11 bases align to TRBD2. The receptor comes from a man aged 35-49 years with acute or convalescent COVID-19. Here the CDR3 DNA reads TGTGCCGGAACTAGCGGGAGCTCCTACAATGAGCAGTTCTTC. Amino acids: CAGTSGSSYNEQFF.